Each of the 10 T cell receptor beta chains below was sequenced from the same sample in a study of blood T cell repertoires in COVID-19. TCRdb's table, derived via immunoSEQ multiplex PCR, lists solely in-frame clones and lacks some. The sample carries roughly 150,000 clones, 80% to 90% recorded once. Sequencing was performed on peripheral blood. The receptors stem from a woman aged 70-85 years with acute or convalescent COVID-19.

The chain recombines TRBV12-3 or TRBV12-4 with TRBJ1-5; no definite D call. Trimming cost V 2 bases and J 10 bases, with 12 bases left between them. The CDR3 is made up of 13 amino acids. CDR3 region: CASSLTEVSPQHF. For the CDR3, the DNA is TGTGCCAGCAGTTTAACGGAGGTCAGCCCCCAGCATTTT.

The CDR3 nucleotides are TGTGCCAGCACCTCCCGAGCTAGCTCCTACAATGAGCAGTTCTTC. Protein: CASTSRASSYNEQFF. The chain recombines TRBV7-2 with TRBJ2-1; D not certain. V was cut by 7 bases and J by 0 bases, with 13 bases left in between. Looked up from germline, CDR1 is SGHTA and CDR2 is FQGNSA. The length of the CDR3 is 15 residues.

This chain joins TRBV19 and TRBJ1-1; 8 nucleotides match TRBD1. The ends lost 5 bases at V and 2 bases at J; junction bases unmatched: 10. The germline V gene encodes CDR1 LNHDA and CDR2 SQIVND (reference sequence). CDR3 length equals 16 residues. CDR3 sequence (DNA): TGTGCCAGTAGTGACCGACCCTCAGGGGGCAACACTGAAGCTTTCTTT. It specifies CASSDRPSGGNTEAFF.

This rearrangement joins TRBV7-9 to TRBJ2-5; 12 nucleotides line up with TRBD2. This CDR3 region has 17 residues. Germline V gene data show CDR1 as SEHNR and CDR2 as FQNEAQ (reference sequence). V was clipped by 3 bases and J by 4 bases; unmatched bases: 9. The CDR3, as DNA: TGTGCCAGCAGCTTGGGTTCGACTAGCGGGGGTGCAGAGACCCAGTACTTC. Its protein product is CASSLGSTSGGAETQYF.

The chain links TRBV3-1 (or the pseudogene TRBV3-2) to TRBJ2-3; a possible D gene is TRBD1 (6 bases). The CDR3 covers 15 residues. Germline CDR1 LGHDT, CDR2 YNNKEL (reference sequence). Trimming removed 4 bases from V and 1 base from J, with 12 bases in between. The CDR3 nucleotides are TGTGCCAGCAGCCCGACCTGGGGGCGCACAGATACGCAGTATTTT. Translation: CASSPTWGRTDTQYF.

The chain has TRBV4-2 and TRBJ1-2; maybe TRBD1 (6 bases). Germline CDR1 reads LGHNA; CDR2 reads YNFKEQ. The CDR3 is made up of 13 amino acids. Trimming removed 4 bases from V and 8 bases from J, with 14 bases in between. The CDR3 DNA reads as TGTGCCAGCAGCCCACAGGGTCCGGGGGGCTACACCTTC. Amino acids: CASSPQGPGGYTF.

The count of this clone is one. V usage is TRBV23-1 and J usage is TRBJ1-2, with unresolved D. TRBV23-1 is an open reading frame whose function is uncertain. The CDR3 length is 14 residues. Trimming took 3 bases from V and 4 from J, leaving 12 bases between them. CDR3 DNA: TGCGCCAGCAGTCACCCCAGAAAGATCTATGGCTACACCTTC. This translates into CASSHPRKIYGYTF.

The chain couples TRBV5-8 to TRBJ1-2; TRBD1 agrees at 9 bases. V trimming: 3 bases; J trimming: 3 bases; junction bases outside the gene matches: 6. The CDR3 extends over 15 amino acids. Looked up from germline, CDR1 is SGHTS and CDR2 is YDEGEE. As DNA, the CDR3 is TGTGCCAGCAGCTCACGGACAGGGGAGGACTATGGCTACACCTTC. Translation: CASSSRTGEDYGYTF.

The genes are TRBV19 and TRBJ2-2, with D possibly TRBD2 on 6 matching bases. V dropped 7 bases and J dropped 1 base, with 10 bases sitting between them. The CDR3 has 14 amino acids. Germline V gene sequence: CDR1 LNHDA, CDR2 SQIVND (reference sequence). CDR3 sequence: CASMGGGNTGELFF. The CDR3 nucleotides read TGTGCCAGTATGGGGGGAGGGAACACCGGGGAGCTGTTTTTT.

The rearrangement uses TRBV5-6 and TRBJ2-7; D is perhaps TRBD2 (5 bases). Germline assignment: CDR1 SGHDT and CDR2 YYEEEE. The CDR3 sequence is 15 residues long. Trimming took 2 bases from V and 4 from J, leaving 16 bases between them. In DNA form, the CDR3 reads TGTGCCAGCAGCTTACGCGGGTTGGTAACGTACGAGCAGTACTTC. Translated: CASSLRGLVTYEQYF. Using reference TRBV5-6 and TRBJ2-7 for the parts outside the CDR3, the full variable domain is DAGVTQSPTHLIKTRGQQVTLRCSPKSGHDTVSWYQQALGQGPQFIFQYYEEEERQRGNFPDRFSGHQFPNYSSELNVNALLLGDSALYLCASSLRGLVTYEQYFGPGTRLTVT.